The clone carrying this TCR beta chain was detected many times. Specified time point: newly diagnosed GD, antithyroid drugs for less than 3 months. PBMC-extracted RNA yielded the TCR library. CDR3 length: 16 amino acids. V trimming: 2 bases; J trimming: 1 base; junction bases outside the gene matches: 8. From germline, CDR1 is SGHRS and CDR2 YFSETQ. This entry comes from a study of regulatory T cells in long-lasting Graves disease. Study details: For under 3 months, newly diagnosed Graves' patients had been taking antithyroid drugs.

Investigators prepared the TCR beta libraries by applying iRepertoire HTBI primers and Arm-PCR of CDR3 regions. A single record per CDR3 protein comes from TCRdb applying MiXCR to the multiplex PCR reads. The sample carries hundreds of thousands of distinct CDR3 sequences, 15% to 20% recorded once. The data were also submitted as part of a second study, on T cells in Graves' hyperthyroidism and ophthalmopathy. As reported in that work: Using the HTBI primer set, a first-round RT-PCR was run on the TCR CDR3.

This sequence joins TRBV5-1 and TRBJ1-1; 7 nucleotides align to TRBD1. The specimen was peripheral blood mononuclear cells (PBMCs), collected at new diagnosis, from a patient treated with antithyroid drugs. This TCR derives from a man between 18 and 29 years old with Graves disease. CDR3 in DNA: TGCGCCAGCAGCTTTACAGGGGCCGTTGGGAACACTGAAGCTTTCTTT. Its protein product is CASSFTGAVGNTEAFF.